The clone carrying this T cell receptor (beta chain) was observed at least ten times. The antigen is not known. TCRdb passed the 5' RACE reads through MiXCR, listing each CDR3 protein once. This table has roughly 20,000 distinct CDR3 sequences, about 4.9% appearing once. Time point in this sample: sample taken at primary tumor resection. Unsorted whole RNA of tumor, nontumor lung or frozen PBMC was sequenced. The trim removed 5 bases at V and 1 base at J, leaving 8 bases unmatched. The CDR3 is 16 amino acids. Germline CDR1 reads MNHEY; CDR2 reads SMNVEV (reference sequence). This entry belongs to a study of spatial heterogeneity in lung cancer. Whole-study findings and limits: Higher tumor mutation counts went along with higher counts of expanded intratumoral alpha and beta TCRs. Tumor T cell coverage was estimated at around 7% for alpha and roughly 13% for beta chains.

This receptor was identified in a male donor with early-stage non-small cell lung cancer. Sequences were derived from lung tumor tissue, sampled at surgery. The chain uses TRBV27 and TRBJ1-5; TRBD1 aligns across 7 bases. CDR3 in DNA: TGTGCCAGCAGTCCCTCCCAGACAGGGAGCAATCAGCCCCAGCATTTT. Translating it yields CASSPSQTGSNQPQHF.